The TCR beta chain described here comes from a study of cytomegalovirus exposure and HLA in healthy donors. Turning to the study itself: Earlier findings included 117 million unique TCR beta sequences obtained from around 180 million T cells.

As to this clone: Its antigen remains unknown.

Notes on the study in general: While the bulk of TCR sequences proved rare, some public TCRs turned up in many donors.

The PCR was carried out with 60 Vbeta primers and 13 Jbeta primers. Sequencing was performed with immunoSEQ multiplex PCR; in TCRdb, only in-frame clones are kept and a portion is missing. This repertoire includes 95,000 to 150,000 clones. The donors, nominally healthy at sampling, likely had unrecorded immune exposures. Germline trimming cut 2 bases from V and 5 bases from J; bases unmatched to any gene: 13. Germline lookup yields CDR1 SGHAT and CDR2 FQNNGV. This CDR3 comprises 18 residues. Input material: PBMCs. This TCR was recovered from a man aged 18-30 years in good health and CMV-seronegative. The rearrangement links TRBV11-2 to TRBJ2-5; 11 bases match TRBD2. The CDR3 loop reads CASSLKTSGSWGWETQYF. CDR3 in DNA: TGTGCCAGCAGCTTAAAAACTAGCGGGAGTTGGGGATGGGAGACCCAGTACTTC. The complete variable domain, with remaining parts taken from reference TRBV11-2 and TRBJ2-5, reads EAGVAQSPRYKIIEKRQSVAFWCNPISGHATLYWYQQILGQGPKLLIQFQNNGVVDDSQLPKDRFSAERLKGVDSTLKIQPAKLEDSAVYLCASSLKTSGSWGWETQYFGPGTRLLVL.